These T cell receptor beta chains were read from a single sample in a study of cytomegalovirus exposure and HLA in healthy donors. Assay: immunoSEQ multiplex PCR; the TCRdb copy retains only in-frame clones and omits some. The sample has 70,000 to 85,000 clones, about 95% seen once. The sequencing input was PBMCs. These receptors came from a woman aged 18 to 35 in good health and CMV-seropositive. CDR3s include the opening cysteine and the closing phenylalanine or tryptophan. The order of the fields is J gene, clone size, V gene, D gene, CDR3 DNA, CDR3 protein. A D gene is named only where the DNA matches it firmly. Not every row has a clone size; where given, it reads once, few, many or a size class.

TRBJ1-4,.,TRBV30,TRBD1,TGTGCCTGGAGTAGCCCCGGGACAGCTAATGAAAAACTGTTTTTT,CAWSSPGTANEKLFF
TRBJ1-2,.,TRBV29-1,TRBD1,TGCAGCGTTGAGGGACAGGGGGAAAGCACCTTC,CSVEGQGESTF
TRBJ2-5,.,TRBV18,TRBD1,TGTGCCAGCTCACCACCACTCCGGGACAGGGGCACTCAAGAGACCCAGTACTTC,CASSPPLRDRGTQETQYF
TRBJ1-2,.,TRBV7-8,.,TGTGCCAGCAGCTCCGAGTTGCAGGCCTCTAACTATGGCTACACCTTC,CASSSELQASNYGYTF
TRBJ2-7,few,TRBV27,TRBD2,TGTGCCAGCAGTGCCCAGTCATCGGGAGGCAAGCAGTACTTC,CASSAQSSGGKQYF
TRBJ1-5,.,TRBV10-2,.,TGCGCCAGCAGGGCCGGGGCGGGCGCGGGAAATCAGCCCCAGCATTTT,CASRAGAGAGNQPQHF
TRBJ1-1,.,TRBV7-6,.,TGTGCCAGCAGCTTAGCAGGGGGGAACACTGAAGCTTTCTTT,CASSLAGGNTEAFF
TRBJ2-5,.,TRBV9,TRBD2,TGTGCCAGCAGCCCACCACCGAAGCAGCGGGGGGGCTTGGTAGAGACCCAGTACTTC,CASSPPPKQRGGLVETQYF
TRBJ1-2,.,TRBV6-1,.,TGTGCCAGCAGTGAAATTCAACGGGATGGCTACACCTTC,CASSEIQRDGYTF
TRBJ1-4,.,TRBV4-1,TRBD1,TGCGCCAGCAGCCGGGGGACAGGGGGCCCTGAAAAACTGTTTTTT,CASSRGTGGPEKLFF
TRBJ1-1,.,TRBV18,.,TGTGCCAGCTCACCAGCTCAAAACAGAAGGGGGAACACTGAAGCTTTCTTT,CASSPAQNRRGNTEAFF
TRBJ2-3,.,TRBV7-9,.,TGTGCCAGCAGCCCGAGGGACACCACAGATACGCAGTATTTT,CASSPRDTTDTQYF
TRBJ2-7,.,TRBV2,.,TGTGCCAGCACTGGTCAGTACGAGCAGTACTTC,CASTGQYEQYF
TRBJ2-1,.,TRBV6-5,.,TGTGCCAGCAGTCTGACTGAGAACAATGAGCAGTTCTTC,CASSLTENNEQFF
TRBJ1-1,.,TRBV7-2,TRBD1,TGTGCCAACGACAGGGGGCTGGTGACTGAAGCTTTCTTT,CANDRGLVTEAFF
TRBJ1-1,.,TRBV10-3,TRBD1,TGTGCCATCAAGGGGACAGGGGGCGGCACTGAAGCTTTCTTT,CAIKGTGGGTEAFF
TRBJ1-1,.,TRBV4-2,TRBD1,TGTGCCAGCAGCCAGAGACAGGGTGGGGACACTGAAGCTTTCTTT,CASSQRQGGDTEAFF
TRBJ1-5,.,TRBV5-6,.,TGTGCCAGCAGCTTGGATAGCTCTGAACAGCCCCAGCATTTT,CASSLDSSEQPQHF
TRBJ1-5,.,TRBV6-1,TRBD1,TGTGCCAGCAGTGAAAGCGAACCGGCAAGGACAGGGGATTTACAGCCCCAGCATTTT,CASSESEPARTGDLQPQHF
TRBJ2-5,.,TRBV7-9,TRBD2,TGTGCCAGCAGCTCCCTCCTCGGACTAGCGGGGGAAGAGACCCAGTACTTC,CASSSLLGLAGEETQYF
TRBJ2-7,.,TRBV11-3,.,TGTGCCAGCAGCTTAGATGTCGCAGGGCTTGACAGCGAGCAGTACTTC,CASSLDVAGLDSEQYF
TRBJ2-1,.,TRBV7-2,TRBD2,TGTGCCAGCAGCTCCGGACTAGCGGGGGCCTACAATGAGCAGTTCTTC,CASSSGLAGAYNEQFF
TRBJ1-2,.,TRBV6-1,.,TGTGCCAGCAGTGAAAACGTGCGGGGGGATGGCTACACCTTC,CASSENVRGDGYTF
TRBJ2-1,once,TRBV11-2,TRBD2,TGTGCCAGCAGCCCAATAGCGGGAGCTGGCTACAATGAGCAGTTCTTC,CASSPIAGAGYNEQFF
TRBJ1-1,.,TRBV6-6,.,TGTGCCAGCGGGCTTTTGGGTATGAACACTGAAGCTTTCTTT,CASGLLGMNTEAFF
TRBJ2-2,.,TRBV7-2,.,TGTGCCACCGGACTGGGGAACTGGGGGGAGCTGTTTTTT,CATGLGNWGELFF
TRBJ1-6,.,TRBV30,.,TGTGCCTGGGCCCCCCAAGTAAAGGGGTGGATTGGGGTGTATTCACCCCTCCACTTT,CAWAPQVKGWIGVYSPLHF
TRBJ1-1,.,TRBV5-1,TRBD1,TGCGCCAGCAGCTTTCGCCGGGACAGCGACTTCAAGAACACTGAAGCTTTCTTT,CASSFRRDSDFKNTEAFF
TRBJ2-7,.,TRBV30,.,TGTGCCTGGAGTGTACTTAGGGGGAGCTACGAGCAGTACTTC,CAWSVLRGSYEQYF
TRBJ2-3,.,TRBV4-2,TRBD2,TGTGCCAGCAGCCAAGAAGTTAGGGTTAGCGGGAGCTCTCGCACAGATACGCAGTATTTT,CASSQEVRVSGSSRTDTQYF
TRBJ1-1,once,TRBV5-4,TRBD1,TGTGCCAGCGAGGGACAGGGGGGGCCTACTGAAGCTTTCTTT,CASEGQGGPTEAFF
TRBJ2-1,.,TRBV19,TRBD2,TGTGCCAGTAGTATAGGGGCGGGAGGGATCCGTGAGCAGTTCTTC,CASSIGAGGIREQFF
TRBJ2-1,.,TRBV7-8,TRBD2,TGTGCCAGCAGCTCAGTAGCGGGGGGGGACAATGAGCAGTTCTTC,CASSSVAGGDNEQFF
TRBJ2-4,.,TRBV29-1,.,TGCAGCGTTGGGACTTCTGCCAAAAACATTCAGTACTTC,CSVGTSAKNIQYF
TRBJ1-2,once,TRBV6-5,TRBD1,TGTGCCAGCAGTTCCTGGGGGGACAGGGGCTATGGCTACACCTTC,CASSSWGDRGYGYTF
TRBJ1-1,.,TRBV6-5,TRBD1,TGTGCCAGCAGACCGGGACAGATGAACACTGAAGCTTTCTTT,CASRPGQMNTEAFF
TRBJ2-5,once,TRBV18,.,TGTGCCAGCTCCCCGAGTCCGGGAGTAATGGGAGAGACCCAGTACTTC,CASSPSPGVMGETQYF
TRBJ2-4,.,TRBV2,.,TGTGCCAGCAGTGATAGCACAAACATTCAGTACTTC,CASSDSTNIQYF
TRBJ1-5,.,TRBV7-2,.,TGTGCCAGCAGCTTAGTCCCGCAGCCCCAGCATTTT,CASSLVPQPQHF
TRBJ2-7,.,TRBV13,.,TGTGCCAGCAGCTTAGGCCGGTCCTACGAGCAGTACTTC,CASSLGRSYEQYF
TRBJ2-1,.,TRBV5-5,.,TGTGCCAGCAGCTTGAGGGGCCCAAATCCCTACAATGAGCAGTTCTTC,CASSLRGPNPYNEQFF
TRBJ1-4,.,TRBV6-5,TRBD1,TGTGCCAGCAGTTACTTAACGGACAGGGAAAAACTGTTTTTT,CASSYLTDREKLFF
TRBJ2-7,few,TRBV27,TRBD2,TGTGCCAGCAGCCTAGCGGGAGACTCCTACGAGCAGTACTTC,CASSLAGDSYEQYF
TRBJ1-4,.,TRBV5-4,.,TGTGCCAGCAGCACCCAGGGAGGGAATGAAAAACTGTTTTTT,CASSTQGGNEKLFF
TRBJ2-1,.,TRBV7-9,.,TGTGCCAGCAGGCCGCAGGGGCCCTACAATGAGCAGTTCTTC,CASRPQGPYNEQFF
TRBJ2-5,.,TRBV12-5,TRBD2,TGTGCTAGTGGTTTGAGCGGGGAAGTGACCCAGTACTTC,CASGLSGEVTQYF
TRBJ2-3,.,TRBV11-2,.,TGTGCCAGCAGCTCACGGCGGGTCTTGGATACGCAGTATTTT,CASSSRRVLDTQYF
TRBJ2-1,few,TRBV30,.,TGTGCCTGGAGTGAGGGACTAGGGGGCTATGAGCAGTTCTTC,CAWSEGLGGYEQFF
TRBJ2-7,.,TRBV11-3,.,TGTGCCAGCAGCTCGGGCTCCTACGAGCAGTACTTC,CASSSGSYEQYF
TRBJ2-2,.,TRBV7-9,.,TGTGCCAGCAGCTTTGGAGCGGATAACACCGGGGAGCTGTTTTTT,CASSFGADNTGELFF
TRBJ2-1,.,TRBV4-3,TRBD1,TGCGCCAGCAGCTTATTATACAGGGGTGATTACAATGAGCAGTTCTTC,CASSLLYRGDYNEQFF